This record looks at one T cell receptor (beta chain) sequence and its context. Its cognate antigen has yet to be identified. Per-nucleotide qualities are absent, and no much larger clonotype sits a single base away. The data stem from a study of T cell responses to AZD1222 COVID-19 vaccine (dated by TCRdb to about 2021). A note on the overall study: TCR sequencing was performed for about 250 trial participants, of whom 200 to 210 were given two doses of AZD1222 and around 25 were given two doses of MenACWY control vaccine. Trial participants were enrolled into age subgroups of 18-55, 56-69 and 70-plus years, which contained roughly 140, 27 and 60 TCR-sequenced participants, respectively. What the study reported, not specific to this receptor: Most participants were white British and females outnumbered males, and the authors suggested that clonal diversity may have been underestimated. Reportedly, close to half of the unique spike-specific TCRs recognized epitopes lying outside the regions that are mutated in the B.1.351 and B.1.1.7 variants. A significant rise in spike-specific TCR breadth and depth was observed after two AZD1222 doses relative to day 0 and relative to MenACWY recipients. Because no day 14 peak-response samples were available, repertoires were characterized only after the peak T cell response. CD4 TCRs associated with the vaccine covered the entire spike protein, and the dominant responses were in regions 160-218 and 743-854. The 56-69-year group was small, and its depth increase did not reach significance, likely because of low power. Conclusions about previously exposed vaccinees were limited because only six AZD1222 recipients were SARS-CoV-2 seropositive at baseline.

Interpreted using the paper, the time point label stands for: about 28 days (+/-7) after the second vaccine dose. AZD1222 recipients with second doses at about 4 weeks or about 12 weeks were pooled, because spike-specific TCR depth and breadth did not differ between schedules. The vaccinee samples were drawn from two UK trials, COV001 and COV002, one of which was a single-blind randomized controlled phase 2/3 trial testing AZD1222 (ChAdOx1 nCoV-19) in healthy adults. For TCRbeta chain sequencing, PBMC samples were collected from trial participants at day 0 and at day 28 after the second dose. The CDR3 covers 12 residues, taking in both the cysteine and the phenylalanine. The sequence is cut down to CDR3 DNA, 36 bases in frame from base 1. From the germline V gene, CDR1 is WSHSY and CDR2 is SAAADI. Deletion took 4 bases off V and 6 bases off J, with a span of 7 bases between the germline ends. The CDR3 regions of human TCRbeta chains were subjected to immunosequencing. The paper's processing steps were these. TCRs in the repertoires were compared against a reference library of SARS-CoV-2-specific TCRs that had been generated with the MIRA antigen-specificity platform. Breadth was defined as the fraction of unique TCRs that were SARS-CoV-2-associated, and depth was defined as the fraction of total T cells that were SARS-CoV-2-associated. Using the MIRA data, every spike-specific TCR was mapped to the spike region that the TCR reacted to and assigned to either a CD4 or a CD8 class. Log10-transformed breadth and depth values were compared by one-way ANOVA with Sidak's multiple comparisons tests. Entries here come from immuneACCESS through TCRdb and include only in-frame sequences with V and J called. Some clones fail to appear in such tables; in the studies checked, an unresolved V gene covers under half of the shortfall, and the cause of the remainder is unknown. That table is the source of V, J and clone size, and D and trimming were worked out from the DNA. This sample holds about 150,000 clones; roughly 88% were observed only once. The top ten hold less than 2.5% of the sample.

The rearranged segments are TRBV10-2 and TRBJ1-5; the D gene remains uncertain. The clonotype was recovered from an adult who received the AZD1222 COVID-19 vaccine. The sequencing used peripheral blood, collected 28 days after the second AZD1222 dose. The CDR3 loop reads CASSVGSQPQHF. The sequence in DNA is TGCGCCAGCAGTGTCGGTAGTCAGCCCCAGCATTTT.